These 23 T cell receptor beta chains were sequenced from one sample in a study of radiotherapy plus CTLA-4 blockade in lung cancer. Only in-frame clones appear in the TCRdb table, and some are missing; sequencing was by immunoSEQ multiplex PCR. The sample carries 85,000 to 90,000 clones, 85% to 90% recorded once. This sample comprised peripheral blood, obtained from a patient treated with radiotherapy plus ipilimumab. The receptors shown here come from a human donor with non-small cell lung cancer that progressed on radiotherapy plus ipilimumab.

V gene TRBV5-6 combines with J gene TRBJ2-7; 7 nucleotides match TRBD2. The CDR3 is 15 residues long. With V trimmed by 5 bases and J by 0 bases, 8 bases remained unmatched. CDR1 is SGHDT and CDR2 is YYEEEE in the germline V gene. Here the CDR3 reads CASRGLGGSSYEQYF. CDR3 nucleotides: TGTGCCAGCAGAGGGCTGGGCGGGAGCTCCTACGAGCAGTACTTC.

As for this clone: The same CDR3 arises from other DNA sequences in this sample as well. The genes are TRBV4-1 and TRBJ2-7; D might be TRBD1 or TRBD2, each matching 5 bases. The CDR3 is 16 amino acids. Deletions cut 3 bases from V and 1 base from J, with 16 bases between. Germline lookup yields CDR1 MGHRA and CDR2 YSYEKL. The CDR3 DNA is TGCGCCAGCAGCCAGAATCCGGGACGGAGTTCCTACGAGCAGTACTTC. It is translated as CASSQNPGRSSYEQYF.

The CDR3 DNA reads TGTGCCAGCAGCTTAGATCTGACTGAAGCTTTCTTT. It encodes CASSLDLTEAFF. The J gene is TRBJ1-1, the V gene TRBV7-9; D not certain. Deletions cut 1 base from V and 5 bases from J, with 5 bases between. The germline V gene has CDR1 SEHNR and CDR2 FQNEAQ (reference sequence). This CDR3 spans 12 amino acids.

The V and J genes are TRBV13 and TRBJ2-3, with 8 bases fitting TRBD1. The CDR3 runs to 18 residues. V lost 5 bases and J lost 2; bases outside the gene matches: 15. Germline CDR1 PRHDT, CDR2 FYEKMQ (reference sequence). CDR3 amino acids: CASSNGAQGVSFTDTQYF. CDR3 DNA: TGTGCCAGCAGCAATGGCGCACAGGGGGTTTCTTTCACAGATACGCAGTATTTT.

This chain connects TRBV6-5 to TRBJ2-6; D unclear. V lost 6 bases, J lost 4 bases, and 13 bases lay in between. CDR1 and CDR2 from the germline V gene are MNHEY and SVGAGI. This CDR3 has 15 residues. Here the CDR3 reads CASSPRVSGANVLTF. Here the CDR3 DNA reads TGTGCCAGCAGCCCTCGGGTCTCCGGGGCCAACGTCCTGACTTTC.

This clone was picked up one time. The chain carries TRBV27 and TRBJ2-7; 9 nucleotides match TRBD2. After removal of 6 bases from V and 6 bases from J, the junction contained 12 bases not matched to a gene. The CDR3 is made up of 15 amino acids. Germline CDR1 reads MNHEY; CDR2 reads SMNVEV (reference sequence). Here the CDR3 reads CASSARLAERSEQYF. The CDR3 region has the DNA TGTGCCAGCAGCGCCAGACTAGCGGAGAGAAGCGAGCAGTACTTC.

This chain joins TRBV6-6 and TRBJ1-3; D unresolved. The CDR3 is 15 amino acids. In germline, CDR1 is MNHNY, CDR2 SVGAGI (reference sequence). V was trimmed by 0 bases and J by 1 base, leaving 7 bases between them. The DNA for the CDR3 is TGTGCCAGCAGTTACTCCCCGTCATCTGGAAACACCATATATTTT. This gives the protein CASSYSPSSGNTIYF.

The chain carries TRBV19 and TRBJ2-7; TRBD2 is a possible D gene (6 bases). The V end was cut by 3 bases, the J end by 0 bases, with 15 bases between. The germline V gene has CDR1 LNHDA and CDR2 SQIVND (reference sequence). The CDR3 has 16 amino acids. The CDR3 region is CASSMGTGVLSYEQYF. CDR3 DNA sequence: TGTGCCAGTAGTATGGGAACGGGAGTTCTCTCCTACGAGCAGTACTTC.

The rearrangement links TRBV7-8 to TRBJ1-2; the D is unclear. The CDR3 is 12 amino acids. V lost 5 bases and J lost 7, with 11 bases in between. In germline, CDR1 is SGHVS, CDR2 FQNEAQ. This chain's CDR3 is CASSMDRGGYTF. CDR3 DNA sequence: TGTGCCAGCAGCATGGACCGGGGTGGCTACACCTTC.

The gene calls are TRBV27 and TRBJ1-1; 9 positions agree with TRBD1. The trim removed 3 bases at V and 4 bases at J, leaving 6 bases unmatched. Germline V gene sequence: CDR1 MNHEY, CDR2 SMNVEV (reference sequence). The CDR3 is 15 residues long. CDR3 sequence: CASSFATGGGTEAFF. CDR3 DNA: TGTGCCAGCAGTTTCGCGACAGGGGGTGGCACTGAAGCTTTCTTT.

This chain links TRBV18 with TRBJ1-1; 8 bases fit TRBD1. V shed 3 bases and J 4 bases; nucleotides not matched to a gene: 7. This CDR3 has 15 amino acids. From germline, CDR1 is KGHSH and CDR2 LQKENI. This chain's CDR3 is CASSPPSTGGTEAFF. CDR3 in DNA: TGTGCCAGCTCACCGCCTTCTACAGGGGGCACTGAAGCTTTCTTT. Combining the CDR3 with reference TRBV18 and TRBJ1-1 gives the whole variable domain NAGVMQNPRHLVRRRGQEARLRCSPMKGHSHVYWYRQLPEEGLKFMVYLQKENIIDESGMPKERFSAEFPKEGPSILRIQQVVRGDSAAYFCASSPPSTGGTEAFFGQGTRLTVV.

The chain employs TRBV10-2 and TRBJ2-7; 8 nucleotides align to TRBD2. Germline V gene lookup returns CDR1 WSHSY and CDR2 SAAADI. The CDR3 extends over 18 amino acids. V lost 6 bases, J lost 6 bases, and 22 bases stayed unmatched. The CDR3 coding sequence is TGCGCCAGCAGCGGATGGTTATTCGGGACTAGAGGGACTGGCGAGCAGTACTTC. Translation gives CASSGWLFGTRGTGEQYF.

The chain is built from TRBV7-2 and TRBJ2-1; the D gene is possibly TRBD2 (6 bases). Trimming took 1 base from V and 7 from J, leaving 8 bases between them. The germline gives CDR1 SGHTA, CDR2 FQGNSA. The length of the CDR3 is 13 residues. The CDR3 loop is CASSLVRGNEQFF. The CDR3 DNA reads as TGTGCCAGCAGCTTAGTTCGGGGGAATGAGCAGTTCTTC.

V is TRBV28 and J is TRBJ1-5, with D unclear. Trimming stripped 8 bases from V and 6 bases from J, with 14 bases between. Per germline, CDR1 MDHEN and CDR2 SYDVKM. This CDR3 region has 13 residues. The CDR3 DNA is TGTGCCAGCCTGGGATCCCGCGGTCAGCCCCAGCATTTT. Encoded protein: CASLGSRGQPQHF.

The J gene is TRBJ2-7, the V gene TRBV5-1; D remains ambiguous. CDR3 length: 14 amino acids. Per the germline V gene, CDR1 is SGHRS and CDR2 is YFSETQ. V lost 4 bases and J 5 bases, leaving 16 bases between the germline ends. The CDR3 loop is CASSPQGPPDEQYF. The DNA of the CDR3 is TGCGCCAGCAGCCCTCAAGGCCCTCCCGACGAGCAGTACTTC.

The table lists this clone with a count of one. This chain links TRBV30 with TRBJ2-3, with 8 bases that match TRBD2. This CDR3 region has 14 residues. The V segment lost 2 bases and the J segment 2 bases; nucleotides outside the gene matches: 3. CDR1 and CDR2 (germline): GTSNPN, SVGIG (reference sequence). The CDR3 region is CAWSRGGVTDTQYF. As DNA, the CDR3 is TGTGCCTGGAGTCGGGGGGGGGTCACAGATACGCAGTATTTT.

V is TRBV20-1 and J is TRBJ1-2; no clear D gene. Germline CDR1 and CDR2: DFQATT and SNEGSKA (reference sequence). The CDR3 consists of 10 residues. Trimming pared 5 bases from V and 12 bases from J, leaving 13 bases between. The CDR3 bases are TGCAGTGCTCCGGGCCCCCCGGACACCTTC. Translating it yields CSAPGPPDTF.

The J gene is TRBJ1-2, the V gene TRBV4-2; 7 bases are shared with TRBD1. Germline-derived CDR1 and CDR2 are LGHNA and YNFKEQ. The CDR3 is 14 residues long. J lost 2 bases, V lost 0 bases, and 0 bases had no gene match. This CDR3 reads CASSQEQGNYGYTF. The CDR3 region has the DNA TGTGCCAGCAGCCAAGAACAGGGGAACTATGGCTACACCTTC.

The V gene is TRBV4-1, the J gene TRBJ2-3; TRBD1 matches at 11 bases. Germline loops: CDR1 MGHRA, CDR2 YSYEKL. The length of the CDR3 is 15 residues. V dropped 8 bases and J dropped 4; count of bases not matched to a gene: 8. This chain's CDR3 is CASQLGTGGPDTQYF. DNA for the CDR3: TGCGCCAGCCAGCTGGGGACAGGGGGTCCAGATACGCAGTATTTT.

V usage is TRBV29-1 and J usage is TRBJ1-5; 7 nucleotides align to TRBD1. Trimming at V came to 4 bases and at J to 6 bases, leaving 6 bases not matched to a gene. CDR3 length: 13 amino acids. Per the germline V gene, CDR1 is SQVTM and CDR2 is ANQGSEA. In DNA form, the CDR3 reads TGCAGCGTTGGTGAAGGGGGCGGTCAGCCCCAGCATTTT. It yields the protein CSVGEGGGQPQHF.

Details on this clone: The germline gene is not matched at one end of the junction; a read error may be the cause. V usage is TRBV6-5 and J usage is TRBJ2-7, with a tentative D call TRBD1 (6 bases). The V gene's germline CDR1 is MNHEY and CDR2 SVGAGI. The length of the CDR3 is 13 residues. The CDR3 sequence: CASSQLGQYEQCF. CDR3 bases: TGTGCCAGCAGTCAATTAGGACAGTACGAGCAGTGCTTC.

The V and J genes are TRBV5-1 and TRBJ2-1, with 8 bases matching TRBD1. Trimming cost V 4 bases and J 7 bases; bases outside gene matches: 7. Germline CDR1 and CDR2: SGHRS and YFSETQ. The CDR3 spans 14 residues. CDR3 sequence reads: CASSPGTGENEQFF. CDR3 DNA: TGCGCCAGCAGCCCCGGGACAGGAGAGAATGAGCAGTTCTTC.

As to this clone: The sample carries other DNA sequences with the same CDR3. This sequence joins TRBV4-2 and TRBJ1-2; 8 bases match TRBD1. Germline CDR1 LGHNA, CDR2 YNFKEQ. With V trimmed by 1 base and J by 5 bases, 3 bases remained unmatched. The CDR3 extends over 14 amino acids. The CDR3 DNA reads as TGTGCCAGCAGCCAAGGTACAGGGGGGTATGGCTACACCTTC. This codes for CASSQGTGGYGYTF.